The T cell receptor (beta chain) under discussion was sequenced for a study of CXCR3-negative and CXCR3-positive naive CD8 T cells. In the study overall: Each library gave roughly 1.4 +/- 0.3 million of approximately 130 million TRB reads.

The TRB cDNA libraries were prepared by 5' RACE with UMI labels. TCRdb reprocessed the 5' RACE reads and keeps a single row for each CDR3 protein, giving no DNA. Its clone listing holds 140,000 to 150,000 distinct CDR3 sequences. Triplicate sorts, 320,000 or so cells apiece, were made for each CD8+ T cell subset. Naivety in CD8+ T cells corresponded to a CD45RO-CCR7+CD27+CD95- phenotype. On this clonotype: Its antigen is not identified.

The CDR3 loop spans 16 amino acids. From germline, CDR1 is SGHNT and CDR2 YYREEE (reference sequence). General observations from the study: Comparison of naive cells showed more hydrophobic TRB CDR3s in CXCR3-positive than in CXCR3-negative naive cells. Both of the naive subsets showed about the same high diversity, but memory CD8+ cells had much less.

V usage is TRBV5-4 and J usage is TRBJ2-1. The source of this sequence is a human donor in good health. Some clones in this sample may be carry-over from other donors' samples. The specimen sequenced was naive CXCR3+ CD8+ T cells from blood. Subset reported: CD45RO-CCR7+CD27+CD95- naive CD8+ T cells expressing CXCR3 (TNR3+). The CDR3 loop reads CASSLRLETHPNEQFF.